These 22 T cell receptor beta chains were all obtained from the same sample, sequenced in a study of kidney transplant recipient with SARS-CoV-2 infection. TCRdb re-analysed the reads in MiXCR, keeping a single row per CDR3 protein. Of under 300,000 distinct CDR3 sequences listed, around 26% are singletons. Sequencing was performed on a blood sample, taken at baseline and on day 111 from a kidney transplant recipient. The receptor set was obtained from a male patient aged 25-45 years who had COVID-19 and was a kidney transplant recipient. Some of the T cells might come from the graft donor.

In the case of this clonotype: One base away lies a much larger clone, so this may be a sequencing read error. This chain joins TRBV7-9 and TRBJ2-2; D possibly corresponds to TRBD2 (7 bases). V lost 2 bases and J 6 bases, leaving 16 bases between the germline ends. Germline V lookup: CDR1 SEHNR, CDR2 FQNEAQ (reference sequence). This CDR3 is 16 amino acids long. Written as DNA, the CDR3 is TGTGCCAGCAGCTTACCGGGACGGGGGGCGCCCGGGGAGCTGTTTTTT. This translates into CASSLPGRGAPGELFF.

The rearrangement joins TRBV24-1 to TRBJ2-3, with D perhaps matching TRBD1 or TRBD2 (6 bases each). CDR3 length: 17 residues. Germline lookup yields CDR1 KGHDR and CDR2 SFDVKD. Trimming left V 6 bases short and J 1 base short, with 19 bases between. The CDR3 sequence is CATSSPGVGGGTDTQYF. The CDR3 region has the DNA TGTGCCACCAGTTCCCCAGGGGTCGGGGGAGGCACAGATACGCAGTATTTT.

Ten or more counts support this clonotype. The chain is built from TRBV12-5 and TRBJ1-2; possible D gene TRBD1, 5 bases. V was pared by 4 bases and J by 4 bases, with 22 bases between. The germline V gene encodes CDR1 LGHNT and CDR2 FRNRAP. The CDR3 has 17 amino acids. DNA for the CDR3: TGTGCTAGTGGTTCCGTGCATTTGCAGGGAAAGACCTATGGCTACACCTTC. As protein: CASGSVHLQGKTYGYTF.

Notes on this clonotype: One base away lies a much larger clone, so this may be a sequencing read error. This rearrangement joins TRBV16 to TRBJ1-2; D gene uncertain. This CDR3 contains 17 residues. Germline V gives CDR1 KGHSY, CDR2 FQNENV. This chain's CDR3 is CASSVRSVVRKTYCYTF. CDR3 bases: TGTGCCAGCAGCGTTAGGTCGGTCGTTAGAAAGACCTATTGCTACACCTTC.

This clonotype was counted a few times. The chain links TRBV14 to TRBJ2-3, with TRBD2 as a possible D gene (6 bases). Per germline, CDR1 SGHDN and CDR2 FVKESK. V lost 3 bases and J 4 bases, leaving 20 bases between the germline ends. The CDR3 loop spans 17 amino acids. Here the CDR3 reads CASSHPTGVSSPDTQYF. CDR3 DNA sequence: TGTGCCAGCAGCCACCCAACGGGGGTATCTTCGCCAGATACGCAGTATTTT.

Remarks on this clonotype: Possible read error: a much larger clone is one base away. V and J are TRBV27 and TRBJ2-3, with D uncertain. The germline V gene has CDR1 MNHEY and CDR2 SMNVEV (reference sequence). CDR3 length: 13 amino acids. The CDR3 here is CASSLKNTDMQYF. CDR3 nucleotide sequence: TGTGCCAGCAGTTTGAAAAACACAGATATGCAGTATTTT.

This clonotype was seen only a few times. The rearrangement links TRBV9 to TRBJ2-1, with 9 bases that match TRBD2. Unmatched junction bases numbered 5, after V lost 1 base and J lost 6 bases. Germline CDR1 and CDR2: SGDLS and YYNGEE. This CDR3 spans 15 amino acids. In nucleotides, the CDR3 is TGTGCCAGCAGCGTAATGGGACTAGCAGCCAATGAGCAGTTCTTC. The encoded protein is CASSVMGLAANEQFF.

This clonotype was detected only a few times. The CDR3 bases are TGTGCCAGTACCAACAACGGGGGTAAAAACATTCAGTACTTC. Amino acid sequence: CASTNNGGKNIQYF. The chain joins TRBV19 to TRBJ2-4; D may be TRBD2 (6 bases). The length of the CDR3 is 14 residues. V lost 7 bases and J 4 bases, leaving 14 bases between the germline ends. Per the germline V gene, CDR1 is LNHDA and CDR2 is SQIVND (reference sequence).

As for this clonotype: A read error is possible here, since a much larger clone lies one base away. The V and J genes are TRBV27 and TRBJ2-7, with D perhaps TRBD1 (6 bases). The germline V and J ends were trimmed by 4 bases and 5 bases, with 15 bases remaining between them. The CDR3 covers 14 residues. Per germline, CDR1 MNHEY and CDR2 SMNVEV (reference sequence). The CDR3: CASSSKQGSHEQYF. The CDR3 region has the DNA TGTGCCAGCAGTTCAAAGCAGGGGAGCCACGAGCAGTACTTC.

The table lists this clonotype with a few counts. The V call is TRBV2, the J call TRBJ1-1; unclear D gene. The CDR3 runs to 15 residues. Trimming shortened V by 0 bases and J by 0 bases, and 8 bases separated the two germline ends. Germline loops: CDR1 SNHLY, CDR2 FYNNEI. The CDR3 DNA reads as TGTGCCAGCAGTGAAGCTCCTAACATGAACACTGAAGCTTTCTTT. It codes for CASSEAPNMNTEAFF.

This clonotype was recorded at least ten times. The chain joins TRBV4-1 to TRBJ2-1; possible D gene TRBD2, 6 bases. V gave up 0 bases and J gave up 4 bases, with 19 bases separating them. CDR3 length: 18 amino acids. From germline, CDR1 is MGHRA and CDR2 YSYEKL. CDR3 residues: CASSQDRGSTSLYNEQFF. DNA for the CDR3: TGCGCCAGCAGCCAAGACCGGGGGTCCACCAGTCTTTACAATGAGCAGTTCTTC.

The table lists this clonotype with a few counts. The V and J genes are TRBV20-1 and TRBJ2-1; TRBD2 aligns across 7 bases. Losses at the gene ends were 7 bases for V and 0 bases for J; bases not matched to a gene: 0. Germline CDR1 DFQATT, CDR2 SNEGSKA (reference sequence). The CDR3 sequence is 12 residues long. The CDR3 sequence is CSGGSSYNEQFF. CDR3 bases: TGCAGTGGCGGGAGCTCCTACAATGAGCAGTTCTTC.

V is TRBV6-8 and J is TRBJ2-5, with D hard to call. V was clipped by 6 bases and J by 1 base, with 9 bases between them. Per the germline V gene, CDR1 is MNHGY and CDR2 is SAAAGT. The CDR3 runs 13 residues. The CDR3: CASRNFAQETQYF. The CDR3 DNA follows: TGTGCCAGCAGGAACTTTGCCCAAGAGACCCAGTACTTC.

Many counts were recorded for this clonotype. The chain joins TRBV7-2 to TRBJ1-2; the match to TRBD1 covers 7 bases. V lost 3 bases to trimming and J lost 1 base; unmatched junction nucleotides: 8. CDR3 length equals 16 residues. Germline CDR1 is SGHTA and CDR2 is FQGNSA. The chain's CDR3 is CASSFAGTEDNYGYTF. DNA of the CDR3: TGTGCCAGCAGCTTCGCCGGGACAGAAGATAACTATGGCTACACCTTC. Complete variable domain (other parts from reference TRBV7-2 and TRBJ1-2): GAGVSQSPSNKVTEKGKDVELRCDPISGHTALYWYRQSLGQGLEFLIYFQGNSAPDKSGLPSDRFSAERTGGSVSTLTIQRTQQEDSAVYLCASSFAGTEDNYGYTFGSGTRLTVV.

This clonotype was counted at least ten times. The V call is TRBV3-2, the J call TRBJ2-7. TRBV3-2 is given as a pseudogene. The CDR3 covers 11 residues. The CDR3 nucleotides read TGTGCCAGCAGCCTCTCCTACGAGCAGTACTTC. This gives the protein CASSLSYEQYF.

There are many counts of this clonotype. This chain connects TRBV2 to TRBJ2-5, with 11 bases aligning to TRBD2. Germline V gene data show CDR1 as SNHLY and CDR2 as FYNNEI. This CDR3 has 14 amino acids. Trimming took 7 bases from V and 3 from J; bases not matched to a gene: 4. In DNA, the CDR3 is TGTGCCAGCACCCTGGGACTAGCGGAAGAGACCCAGTACTTC. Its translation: CASTLGLAEETQYF.

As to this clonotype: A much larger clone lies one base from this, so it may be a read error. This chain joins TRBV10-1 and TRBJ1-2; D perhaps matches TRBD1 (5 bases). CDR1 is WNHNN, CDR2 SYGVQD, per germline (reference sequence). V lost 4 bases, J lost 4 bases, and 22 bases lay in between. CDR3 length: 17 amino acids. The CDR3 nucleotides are TGCGCCAGCAGTGCGGGACTAAGATCGCGAAAGGCCTATGGCTACACCTTC. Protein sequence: CASSAGLRSRKAYGYTF.

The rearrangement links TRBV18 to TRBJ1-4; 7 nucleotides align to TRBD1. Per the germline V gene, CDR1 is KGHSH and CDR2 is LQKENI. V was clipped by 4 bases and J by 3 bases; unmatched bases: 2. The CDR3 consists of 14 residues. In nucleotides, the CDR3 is TGTGCCAGCTCACGACAGGGACCTAATGAAAAACTGTTTTTT. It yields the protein CASSRQGPNEKLFF.

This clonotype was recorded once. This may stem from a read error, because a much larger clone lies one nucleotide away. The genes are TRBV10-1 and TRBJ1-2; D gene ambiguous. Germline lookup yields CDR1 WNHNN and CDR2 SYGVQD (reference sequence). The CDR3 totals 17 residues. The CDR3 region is CASSQLQRSRKTYDYTF. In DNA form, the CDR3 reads TGCGCCAGCAGTCAATTGCAAAGATCGCGAAAGACCTATGACTACACCTTC.

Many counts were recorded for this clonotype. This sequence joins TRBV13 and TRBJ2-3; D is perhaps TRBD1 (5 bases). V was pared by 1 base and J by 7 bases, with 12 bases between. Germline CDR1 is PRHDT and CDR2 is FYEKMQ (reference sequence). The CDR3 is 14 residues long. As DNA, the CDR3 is TGTGCCAGCAGCTTAGAACCAGGGTCAAATACGCAGTATTTT. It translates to CASSLEPGSNTQYF.

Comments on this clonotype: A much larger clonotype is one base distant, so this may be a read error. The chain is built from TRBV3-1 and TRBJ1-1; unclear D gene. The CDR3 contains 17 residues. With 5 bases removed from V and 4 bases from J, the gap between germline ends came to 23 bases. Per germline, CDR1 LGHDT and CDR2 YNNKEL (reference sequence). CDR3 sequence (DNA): TGTGCCAGCAGCGACGGGCCTCCCATTTCAATTCGCACTGAAGCTTTCTTT. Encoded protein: CASSDGPPISIRTEAFF.

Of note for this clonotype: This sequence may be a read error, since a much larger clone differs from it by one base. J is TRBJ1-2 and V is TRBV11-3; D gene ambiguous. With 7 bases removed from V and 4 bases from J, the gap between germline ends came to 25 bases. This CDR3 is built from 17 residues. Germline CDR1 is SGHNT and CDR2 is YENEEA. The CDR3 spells CASNAIIDLGKTYGYTF. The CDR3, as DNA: TGTGCCAGCAACGCGATAATCGATCTCGGAAAGACCTATGGCTACACCTTC.